This is a list of T cell receptor beta chains from one sample in a study of blood T cell repertoires in COVID-19. Assay used: immunoSEQ multiplex PCR; TCRdb lists only in-frame clones, some missing. The sample consists of 150,000 to 200,000 clones, roughly 84% of them appearing once. Sequenced input: peripheral blood. The receptor set was obtained from an older person with COVID-19, enrolled during active disease. The CDR3 runs from the conserved cysteine through the conserved F or W. D genes are given only for firm matches. A clone size is listed for some rows: how often the clone was seen (once, few, many), or a class if it is expanded.

J	V	size	D	DNA	CDR3
TRBJ2-3	TRBV18	-	TRBD2	TGTGCCAGCTCACCAGGGACTAGCGGGGGGTCAGATACGCAGTATTTT	CASSPGTSGGSDTQYF
TRBJ2-7	TRBV19	-	-	TGTGCCAGTAGCTCGACAGTCTCCTACGAGCAGTACTTC	CASSSTVSYEQYF
TRBJ1-5	TRBV27	-	TRBD1	TGTGCCAGCAGTTCCGGGACAGGGAATCAGCCCCAGCATTTT	CASSSGTGNQPQHF
TRBJ2-1	TRBV10-3	few	-	TGTGCCACTTGGACACCCGCAGTACATGAGCAGTTCTTC	CATWTPAVHEQFF
TRBJ2-3	TRBV28	-	TRBD2	TGTGCCAGCAGGGGGGGGACGGATACGCAGTATTTT	CASRGGTDTQYF
TRBJ1-5	TRBV3-1/TRBV3-2	-	TRBD1	TGTGCCAGCAGCCAGGGACAGGGGCTGTGGCAGCCCCAGCATTTT	CASSQGQGLWQPQHF
TRBJ2-5	TRBV5-1	-	-	TGCGCCAGCAGCTCCAGGGCCGGGGAGACCCAGTACTTC	CASSSRAGETQYF
TRBJ1-1	TRBV7-8	-	-	TGTGCCAGCAGCTTTCGAGGGGGTGACACTGAAGCTTTCTTT	CASSFRGGDTEAFF
TRBJ2-7	TRBV6-5	-	TRBD1	TGTGCCACCTTACCGGGACAGTACCACGAGCAGTACTTC	CATLPGQYHEQYF
TRBJ2-2	TRBV3-1/TRBV3-2	-	-	TGTGCCAGCAGCCAAGATAACAGAAGGTACGGGGAGCTGTTTTTT	CASSQDNRRYGELFF